The next 15 T cell receptor beta chains were all read from a single sample in a study of blood T cell repertoires in COVID-19. Profiled with immunoSEQ multiplex PCR; TCRdb holds only in-frame clones, not every one. The sample yields 400,000 or so clones, 88% seen once. Sequencing was performed on PBMCs or T cells enriched from blood (not recorded which). The source of these receptors is a woman aged 40 to 55 with acute COVID-19.

The rearrangement links TRBV21-1 to TRBJ2-3; the D call in the table, TRBD2, was not verified against the DNA. TRBV21-1 is labeled a pseudogene. The CDR3 runs to 16 residues. This CDR3 is CASSKQAGAFTDTQYF. The CDR3 DNA is TGTGCCAGCAGCAAGCAAGCGGGGGCCTTCACAGATACGCAGTATTTT.

This clone was counted once. V usage is TRBV13 and J usage is TRBJ2-3, with 8 bases identical to TRBD2. This CDR3 has 16 amino acids. Losses at the gene ends were 2 bases for V and 0 bases for J; bases not matched to a gene: 4. The germline CDR1 and CDR2 sequences are PRHDT and FYEKMQ (reference sequence). CDR3 nucleotides: TGTGCCAGCAGCTTACGGGAGGGTGAGAGCACAGATACGCAGTATTTT. Translated: CASSLREGESTDTQYF.

The J gene is TRBJ1-1, the V gene TRBV10-2; TRBD1 aligns across 7 bases. The CDR3 covers 16 residues. V lost 6 bases to trimming and J lost 0 bases; unmatched junction nucleotides: 10. The germline CDR1 and CDR2 sequences are WSHSY and SAAADI. DNA for the CDR3: TGCGCCAGCAGGAACAGGGGCATGCCCATGAACACTGAAGCTTTCTTT. This codes for CASRNRGMPMNTEAFF.

The chain carries TRBV5-1 and TRBJ2-2; weak D call: TRBD1 (5 bases). V shed 2 bases and J shed 2 bases, with 13 bases lying between them. The length of the CDR3 is 16 residues. Looked up from germline, CDR1 is SGHRS and CDR2 is YFSETQ. CDR3 DNA sequence: TGCGCCAGCAGCTTTTGGCTCGACAGTAACACCGGGGAGCTGTTTTTT. Its translation is CASSFWLDSNTGELFF.

The chain employs TRBV12-5 and TRBJ2-5; D is uncertain. The CDR3 has 12 amino acids. V lost 6 bases and J 2 bases, leaving 7 bases between the germline ends. Per the germline V gene, CDR1 is LGHNT and CDR2 is FRNRAP. The CDR3: CASGPRQETQYF. Written as DNA, the CDR3 is TGTGCTAGTGGGCCTCGGCAAGAGACCCAGTACTTC.

The count of this clone is one. This chain uses TRBV9 with TRBJ2-1; D gene ambiguous. V lost 3 bases and J 0 bases, leaving 10 bases between the germline ends. The CDR3 is 15 residues long. The V gene's germline CDR1 is SGDLS and CDR2 YYNGEE. The CDR3 here is CASSAHSGSYNEQFF. CDR3 sequence (DNA): TGTGCCAGCAGCGCCCACTCAGGCTCCTACAATGAGCAGTTCTTC.

The genes are TRBV18 and TRBJ1-5; TRBD1 is a possible D gene (6 bases). Trimming shortened V by 2 bases and J by 3 bases, and 8 bases separated the two germline ends. Per the germline V gene, CDR1 is KGHSH and CDR2 is LQKENI. The CDR3 is 14 amino acids. The CDR3 sequence: CASSPGGNNQPQHF. CDR3 DNA: TGTGCCAGCTCACCAGGGGGCAACAATCAGCCCCAGCATTTT. The full variable domain, with the rest looked up from reference TRBV18 and TRBJ1-5, is NAGVMQNPRHLVRRRGQEARLRCSPMKGHSHVYWYRQLPEEGLKFMVYLQKENIIDESGMPKERFSAEFPKEGPSILRIQQVVRGDSAAYFCASSPGGNNQPQHFGDGTRLSIL.

This clone was counted only a few times. V and J are TRBV18 and TRBJ2-2, with D perhaps TRBD1 (6 bases). The CDR3 is 16 residues long. Deletions cut 3 bases from V and 4 bases from J, with 15 bases between. Germline V gene data show CDR1 as KGHSH and CDR2 as LQKENI. In nucleotides, the CDR3 is TGTGCCAGCTCACCGGTTAAACAGGGAGTCACCGGGGAGCTGTTTTTT. Translated, it gives CASSPVKQGVTGELFF.

The rearrangement joins TRBV19 to TRBJ1-5; D possibly corresponds to TRBD1 (5 bases). CDR1 and CDR2 from the germline V gene are LNHDA and SQIVND (reference sequence). The length of the CDR3 is 14 residues. V lost 6 bases to trimming and J lost 5 bases, with 14 bases between them. As DNA, the CDR3 is TGTGCCAGTAGGGAGGGACTGCCTCATCAGCCCCAGCATTTT. It yields the protein CASREGLPHQPQHF. Full variable domain (remainder filled in from reference TRBV19 and TRBJ1-5): DGGITQSPKYLFRKEGQNVTLSCEQNLNHDAMYWYRQDPGQGLRLIYYSQIVNDFQKGDIAEGYSVSREKKESFPLTVTSAQKNPTAFYLCASREGLPHQPQHFGDGTRLSIL.

A single count supports this clone. The J gene is TRBJ1-1, the V gene TRBV9; 9 bases line up with TRBD1. CDR1 and CDR2 from the germline V gene are SGDLS and YYNGEE. Losses at the gene ends were 4 bases for V and 5 bases for J; bases not matched to a gene: 6. CDR3 length: 14 residues. This CDR3 reads CASSPRDRDTEAFF. The CDR3 DNA follows: TGTGCCAGCAGCCCCCGGGACAGGGATACTGAAGCTTTCTTT.

The chain recombines TRBV2 with TRBJ1-3; possibly TRBD1 for D (5 bases). The germline V and J ends were trimmed by 6 bases and 0 bases, with 12 bases remaining between them. The CDR3 is 15 amino acids. Germline lookup yields CDR1 SNHLY and CDR2 FYNNEI. In nucleotides, the CDR3 is TGTGCCAGCAGGCGACAGTGGCGCTCTGGAAACACCATATATTTT. The encoded protein is CASRRQWRSGNTIYF.

The chain uses TRBV30 and TRBJ2-1; D might be TRBD2 (5 bases). Looked up from germline, CDR1 is GTSNPN and CDR2 is SVGIG (reference sequence). The CDR3 length is 13 residues. V was cut by 0 bases and J by 12 bases, with 15 bases left in between. DNA for the CDR3: TGTGCCTGGAGTGTTAGCAAGGAGGTTGGGCAGTTCTTC. Translation gives CAWSVSKEVGQFF. The complete variable domain, with remaining parts taken from reference TRBV30 and TRBJ2-1, reads SQTIHQWPATLVQPVGSPLSLECTVEGTSNPNLYWYRQAAGRGLQLLFYSVGIGQISSEVPQNLSASRPQDRQFILSSKKLLLSDSGFYLCAWSVSKEVGQFFGPGTRLTVL.

Regarding this clone: Mismatch with germline at one junction end may stem from a read error. The gene calls are TRBV24-1 and TRBJ1-5; TRBD1 is a possible D gene (5 bases). The CDR3 covers 14 residues. Germline assignment: CDR1 KGHDR and CDR2 SFDVKD. The CDR3 DNA reads TGTGCCACGAGTGATGGGGCAGTTAATCAGCCCCAGCATTTT. Its protein is CATSDGAVNQPQHF.

The chain carries TRBV11-2 and TRBJ2-3; D is unclear. V lost 0 bases, J lost 6 bases, and 7 bases lay in between. Germline V lookup: CDR1 SGHAT, CDR2 FQNNGV. The CDR3 spans 13 residues. The CDR3 loop is CASSLDLTDTQYF. CDR3 sequence (DNA): TGTGCCAGCAGCTTAGATCTGACTGATACGCAGTATTTT.

The chain employs TRBV5-6 and TRBJ2-2; the match to TRBD2 covers 13 bases. Germline CDR1 is SGHDT and CDR2 is YYEEEE. Trimming at V came to 0 bases and at J to 2 bases, leaving 4 bases not matched to a gene. The CDR3 loop spans 18 amino acids. The CDR3 DNA reads as TGTGCCAGCAGCTTGGGACTAGCGGGGGGTCCTAACACCGGGGAGCTGTTTTTT. Amino acids: CASSLGLAGGPNTGELFF.